The T cell receptor (beta chain) under discussion was sequenced for a study of T cell responses to AZD1222 COVID-19 vaccine. Findings of the study overall: Without day 14 samples, only post-peak T cell repertoires were studied. Spike was spanned by vaccine-associated CD4 TCRs, which were dominant at 160-218 and 743-854. Reportedly, close to half of spike-specific TCRs are directed against unmutated variant regions. Compared with day 0, the breadth and depth of the Spike-specific TCR repertoire rose significantly after two doses of AZD1222.

Regarding this clone: Its specificity is unknown.

CDR1 is SGDLS, CDR2 YYNGEE, per germline. Between the trimmed V and J ends, which lost 4 bases and 1 base, there was a span of 11 bases. The CDR3 is made up of 14 amino acids. Clones were read by immunoSEQ multiplex PCR, and TCRdb kept only the in-frame ones, dropping some. This table holds about 100,000 clones, about nine tenths found once. This sample comprised peripheral blood, obtained on day 0 of AZD1222 vaccination. The TCR was taken from an adult in good health. V gene TRBV9 combines with J gene TRBJ1-1, with D perhaps TRBD1 (5 bases). DNA of the CDR3: TGTGCCAGCAGCATATCCGACAGGAACACTGAAGCTTTCTTT. Amino acid sequence: CASSISDRNTEAFF.